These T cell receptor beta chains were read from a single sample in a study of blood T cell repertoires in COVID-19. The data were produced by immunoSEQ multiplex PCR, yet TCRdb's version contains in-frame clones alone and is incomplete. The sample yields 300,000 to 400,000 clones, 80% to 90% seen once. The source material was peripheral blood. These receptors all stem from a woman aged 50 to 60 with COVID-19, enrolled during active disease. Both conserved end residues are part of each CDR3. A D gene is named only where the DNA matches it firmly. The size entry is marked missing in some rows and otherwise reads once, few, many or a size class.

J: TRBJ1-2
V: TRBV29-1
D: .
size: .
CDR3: CSVFGTAHGYTF
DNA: TGCAGCGTCTTCGGGACTGCCCATGGCTACACCTTC

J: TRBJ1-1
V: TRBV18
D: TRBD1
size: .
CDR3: CASSPQGADTEAFF
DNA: TGTGCCAGCTCACCACAGGGGGCGGACACTGAAGCTTTCTTT

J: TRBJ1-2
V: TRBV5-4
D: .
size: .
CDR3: CASRQAQGSRGYTF
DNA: TGTGCCAGCAGGCAAGCCCAGGGTTCTAGGGGCTACACCTTC

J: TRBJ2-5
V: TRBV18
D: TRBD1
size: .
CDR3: CASSQGQRETQYF
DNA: TGTGCCAGCTCACAGGGACAGAGGGAGACCCAGTACTTC

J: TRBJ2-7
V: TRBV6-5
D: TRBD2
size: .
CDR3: CASRARGVAYEQYF
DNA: TGTGCCAGCAGGGCCCGGGGGGTGGCCTACGAGCAGTACTTC

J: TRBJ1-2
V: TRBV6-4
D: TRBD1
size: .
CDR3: CASSDWDRGGYTF
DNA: TGTGCCAGCAGTGACTGGGACAGGGGTGGCTACACCTTC

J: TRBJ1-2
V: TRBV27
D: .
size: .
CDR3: CASSFGLTNYGYTF
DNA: TGTGCCAGCAGTTTTGGACTTACTAACTATGGCTACACCTTC

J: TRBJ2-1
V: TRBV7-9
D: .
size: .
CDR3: CASSLLGGSGYNEQFF
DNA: TGTGCCAGCAGCTTACTTGGGGGTAGCGGCTACAATGAGCAGTTCTTC

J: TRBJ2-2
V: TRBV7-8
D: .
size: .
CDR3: CASSRGVLRDTGELFF
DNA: TGTGCCAGCAGCCGAGGGGTCCTGCGGGACACCGGGGAGCTGTTTTTT

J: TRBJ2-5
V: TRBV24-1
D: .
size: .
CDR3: CATSPGQKIGETQYF
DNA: TGTGCCACCAGCCCGGGACAAAAAATCGGAGAGACCCAGTACTTC

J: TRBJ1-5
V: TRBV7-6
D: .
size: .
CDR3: CASSLVSSFYSNQPQHF
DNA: TGTGCCAGCAGCTTAGTGTCGAGTTTCTATAGCAATCAGCCCCAGCATTTT

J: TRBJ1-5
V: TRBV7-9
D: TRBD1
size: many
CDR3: CASSYHGTGFQPQHF
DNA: TGTGCCAGCAGCTATCACGGGACAGGGTTTCAGCCCCAGCATTTT

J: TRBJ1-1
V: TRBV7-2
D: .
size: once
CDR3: CASSFYRATEAFF
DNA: TGTGCCAGCAGCTTTTACAGGGCTACTGAAGCTTTCTTT

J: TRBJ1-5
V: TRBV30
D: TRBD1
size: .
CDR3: CAWSLPAGGNQPQHF
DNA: TGTGCCTGGAGCCTCCCAGCAGGGGGTAATCAGCCCCAGCATTTT

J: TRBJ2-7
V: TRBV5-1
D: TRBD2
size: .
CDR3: CASSFTSGAYEQYF
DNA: TGCGCCAGCAGCTTTACTAGCGGAGCCTACGAGCAGTACTTC

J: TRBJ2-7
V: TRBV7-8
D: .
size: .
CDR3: CASSPREPPDYEQYF
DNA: TGTGCCAGCAGCCCCCGGGAACCACCCGACTACGAGCAGTACTTC

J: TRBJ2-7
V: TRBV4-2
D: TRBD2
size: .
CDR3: CASSQEGGVLGLDRYF
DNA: TGTGCCAGCAGCCAAGAAGGAGGGGTTTTGGGACTAGATCGGTACTTC

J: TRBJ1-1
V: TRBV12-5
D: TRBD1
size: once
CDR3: CASGFSRTGNTEAFF
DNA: TGTGCTAGTGGTTTCTCGAGGACAGGGAACACTGAAGCTTTCTTT

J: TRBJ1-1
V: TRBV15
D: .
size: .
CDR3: CATSTERGNTEAFF
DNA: TGTGCCACCAGCACCGAAAGGGGGAACACTGAAGCTTTCTTT

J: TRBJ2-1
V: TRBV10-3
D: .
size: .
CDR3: CAISWQGGSGNEQFF
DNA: TGTGCCATCAGTTGGCAGGGGGGCAGCGGCAATGAGCAGTTCTTC

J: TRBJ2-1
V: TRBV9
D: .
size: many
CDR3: CASSVGRRGQWNEQFF
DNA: TGTGCCAGCAGCGTAGGGCGACGGGGACAATGGAATGAGCAGTTCTTC

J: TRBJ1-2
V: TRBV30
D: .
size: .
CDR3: CAWSTAGSIRIGGYTF
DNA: TGTGCCTGGAGTACGGCAGGGTCTATACGGATTGGAGGCTACACCTTC

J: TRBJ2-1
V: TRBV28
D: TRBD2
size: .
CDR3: CASNTPISGGGALNEQFF
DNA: TGTGCCAGCAACACCCCAATCTCTGGCGGGGGTGCGTTGAATGAGCAGTTCTTC

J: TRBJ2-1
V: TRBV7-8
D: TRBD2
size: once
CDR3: CASSVGSAGTHGGNEQFF
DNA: TGTGCCAGCAGCGTAGGGTCCGCCGGGACCCACGGGGGGAATGAGCAGTTCTTC